The 2 T cell receptor beta chains given below trace back to one sample, sequenced in a study of glioma-infiltrating T cells. The iRepertoire nested amplicon-rescue multiplex PCR amplified TCR alpha and beta CDR3s from RNA. TCRdb passed the multiplex PCR reads through MiXCR, listing each CDR3 protein once. This table holds about 190,000 distinct CDR3 sequences, over 25% found once. Sequenced sample: glioma tissue, nonneoplastic brain tissue, or PBMCs (not recorded which). The receptors were gathered from a human donor with low-grade glioma or glioblastoma, undergoing nonglioma brain surgery, or in good health (not recorded which).

For the CDR3, the DNA is TGTGCCAGCAGCGTAGCGACATCATGGGACTATGGCTACACCTTC. Its translation: CASSVATSWDYGYTF. The V gene is TRBV9, the J gene TRBJ1-2; D is uncertain. Germline CDR1 and CDR2: SGDLS and YYNGEE. Trimming shortened V by 0 bases and J by 3 bases, and 12 bases separated the two germline ends. The CDR3 loop spans 15 amino acids.

The table lists this clonotype with many counts. CDR3 nucleotide sequence: TGCAGTGCCACCCCTTGGGACAGGGGTACGGATGAGCAGTTCTTC. Protein: CSATPWDRGTDEQFF. J is TRBJ2-1 and V is TRBV20-1; 10 nucleotides align to TRBD1. V dropped 6 bases and J dropped 8; count of bases not matched to a gene: 13. Germline values: CDR1 DFQATT, CDR2 SNEGSKA (reference sequence). The CDR3 loop spans 15 amino acids.